A single sample gave rise to the 29 T cell receptor beta chains below, sequenced in a study of T cell responses to AZD1222 COVID-19 vaccine. Assay used: immunoSEQ multiplex PCR; TCRdb lists only in-frame clones, some missing. Of some 130,000 clones in the sample, over 75% were seen once. The material sequenced was peripheral blood, taken on day 0 of MenACWY control vaccination. Receptors were obtained from an adult in good health.

This sequence joins TRBV11-2 and TRBJ1-3, with 10 bases that match TRBD1. The trim removed 4 bases at V and 0 bases at J, leaving 3 bases unmatched. The germline V gene has CDR1 SGHAT and CDR2 FQNNGV. This CDR3 has 16 residues. The CDR3 spells CASSSTGGSSGNTIYF. CDR3 sequence (DNA): TGTGCCAGCAGCTCGACAGGGGGCAGCTCTGGAAACACCATATATTTT.

The CDR3 sequence: CASRRSTDTQYF. CDR3 sequence (DNA): TGTGCCAGCAGAAGGAGTACTGATACGCAGTATTTT. V and J are TRBV7-9 and TRBJ2-3, with D unclear. Germline lookup yields CDR1 SEHNR and CDR2 FQNEAQ (reference sequence). The CDR3 has 12 residues. V was trimmed by 6 bases and J by 6 bases, leaving 10 bases between them.

This clone showed up just once. V is TRBV6-5 and J is TRBJ2-2; weak D call: TRBD2 (6 bases). This CDR3 has 15 amino acids. Trimming took 7 bases from V and 4 from J, leaving 16 bases between them. The germline gives CDR1 MNHEY, CDR2 SVGAGI. CDR3 loop: CASKKPGVVTGELFF. DNA for the CDR3: TGTGCCAGCAAGAAACCGGGAGTTGTCACCGGGGAGCTGTTTTTT.

This chain joins TRBV5-1 and TRBJ2-7; 9 bases match TRBD1. The V gene's germline CDR1 is SGHRS and CDR2 YFSETQ. The CDR3 has 14 residues. The junction had 3 bases not matched to a gene; V was cut back by 4 bases and J by 1 base. DNA of the CDR3: TGCGCCAGCAGCGGGGGACAGGGTTCCTACGAGCAGTACTTC. Its protein is CASSGGQGSYEQYF.

The rearrangement joins TRBV5-6 to TRBJ1-3; D is undetermined. Germline V lookup: CDR1 SGHDT, CDR2 YYEEEE. The ends were cut back, 4 bases at V and 4 bases at J, with 6 bases in the middle. The CDR3 has 12 residues. CDR3 nucleotide sequence: TGTGCCAGCAGCCCGGGGGGAAACACCATATATTTT. It is translated as CASSPGGNTIYF.

The CDR3 spells CASKYDRNTEAFF. The DNA for the CDR3 is TGTGCCAGCAAATACGACAGGAACACTGAAGCTTTCTTT. This rearrangement joins TRBV7-3 to TRBJ1-1, with D possibly matching TRBD1 (5 bases). V shed 7 bases and J shed 1 base, with 10 bases lying between them. From germline, CDR1 is SGHTA and CDR2 FQGTGA. The CDR3 has 13 residues.

The chain joins TRBV19 to TRBJ1-3, with 9 bases fitting TRBD1. This CDR3 spans 17 amino acids. Germline V lookup: CDR1 LNHDA, CDR2 SQIVND (reference sequence). Trimming took 9 bases from V and 4 from J; bases not matched to a gene: 16. The CDR3 loop reads CASPHWGQGPSGNTIYF. In nucleotides, the CDR3 is TGTGCCAGCCCCCATTGGGGACAGGGCCCCTCCGGAAACACCATATATTTT. Full variable domain (remainder filled in from reference TRBV19 and TRBJ1-3): DGGITQSPKYLFRKEGQNVTLSCEQNLNHDAMYWYRQDPGQGLRLIYYSQIVNDFQKGDIAEGYSVSREKKESFPLTVTSAQKNPTAFYLCASPHWGQGPSGNTIYFGEGSWLTVV.

The chain carries TRBV11-2 and TRBJ2-2; perhaps TRBD1 as D (6 bases). The CDR3 contains 13 residues. Germline V CDR1 and CDR2: SGHAT, FQNNGV. Trimming stripped 11 bases from V and 5 bases from J, with 15 bases between. The CDR3 loop reads CAAQGVRTGELFF. Written as DNA, the CDR3 is TGTGCCGCACAGGGAGTACGGACCGGGGAGCTGTTTTTT.

This clone was counted once. V and J are TRBV3-1 (or the pseudogene TRBV3-2) and TRBJ2-1; 11 bases match TRBD2. Germline V gives CDR1 LGHDT, CDR2 YNNKEL (reference sequence). V lost 4 bases to trimming and J lost 6 bases; unmatched junction nucleotides: 11. This CDR3 contains 17 residues. CDR3 DNA: TGTGCCAGCAGCCCGATCGTAGCGGGAGGGCCTGGCAATGAGCAGTTCTTC. It codes for CASSPIVAGGPGNEQFF.

This clone was seen a handful of times. V and J are TRBV27 and TRBJ2-7; possible D gene TRBD2, 6 bases. Germline V CDR1 and CDR2: MNHEY, SMNVEV (reference sequence). CDR3 size: 13 residues. The V end was cut by 6 bases, the J end by 4 bases, with 13 bases between. The chain's CDR3 is CASRDTGVYEQYF. CDR3 DNA sequence: TGTGCCAGCAGAGACACGGGGGTATACGAGCAGTACTTC.

This chain joins TRBV19 and TRBJ1-2; 9 nucleotides agree with TRBD1. This CDR3 comprises 17 residues. Germline V gene data show CDR1 as LNHDA and CDR2 as SQIVND (reference sequence). The V segment lost 3 bases and the J segment 4 bases; nucleotides outside the gene matches: 12. The CDR3 nucleotides read TGTGCCAGTAGTATCCCCTTTCCGGACAGGGGAACCTATGGCTACACCTTC. This codes for CASSIPFPDRGTYGYTF.

The J gene is TRBJ2-2, the V gene TRBV15, with 12 bases lining up with TRBD2. CDR3 length equals 18 residues. V was clipped by 3 bases and J by 1 base; unmatched bases: 6. Germline-derived CDR1 and CDR2 are LNHNV and YYDKDF (reference sequence). CDR3 sequence reads: CATSRGLLAGGNTGELFF. The CDR3 DNA sequence: TGTGCCACCAGCAGGGGATTACTAGCGGGAGGGAACACCGGGGAGCTGTTTTTT.

This clone has only one observation. The chain couples TRBV18 to TRBJ2-7; unclear D gene. The CDR3 extends over 14 amino acids. The V gene's germline CDR1 is KGHSH and CDR2 LQKENI. Trimming removed 0 bases from V and 6 bases from J, with 12 bases in between. The CDR3 coding sequence is TGTGCCAGCTCACCACCCGTTAGGTGGGGCGAGCAGTACTTC. As protein: CASSPPVRWGEQYF.

The chain employs TRBV5-4 and TRBJ2-7; 10 bases are a match to TRBD2. Per the germline V gene, CDR1 is SGHNT and CDR2 is YYREEE (reference sequence). There are 19 residues in the CDR3. The ends lost 4 bases at V and 0 bases at J; junction bases unmatched: 16. The CDR3 coding sequence is TGTGCCAGCAGCAGGCCAAAAGGCATTAGCGGGAGGAGCTCCTACGAGCAGTACTTC. Translation: CASSRPKGISGRSSYEQYF.

The chain recombines TRBV18 with TRBJ2-7; the D gene is possibly TRBD1 (5 bases). Trimming pared 6 bases from V and 2 bases from J, leaving 14 bases between. The CDR3 is 14 amino acids. Germline V gene lookup returns CDR1 KGHSH and CDR2 LQKENI. The CDR3 coding sequence is TGTGCCAGCTCTCCCGACAGACCACCCTACGAGCAGTACTTC. Protein sequence: CASSPDRPPYEQYF.

V usage is TRBV14 and J usage is TRBJ1-3; 8 nucleotides line up with TRBD1. The CDR3 contains 16 residues. Germline V CDR1 and CDR2: SGHDN, FVKESK. With V trimmed by 4 bases and J by 4 bases, 9 bases remained unmatched. The CDR3 reads CASSLRLRGLGNTIYF. Here the CDR3 DNA reads TGTGCCAGCAGCCTTCGTCTCAGGGGGCTCGGAAACACCATATATTTT.

The V call is TRBV23-1, the J call TRBJ2-3; 8 bases are shared with TRBD1. TRBV23-1 is marked as an open reading frame, function uncertain. V was clipped by 7 bases and J by 5 bases; unmatched bases: 11. The CDR3 is made up of 15 amino acids. Here the CDR3 reads CASIRGNRGIDTQYF. CDR3 bases: TGCGCCAGCATTAGGGGGAACAGGGGGATAGATACGCAGTATTTT.

CDR3 residues: CASSFSGSWDRSYGYTF. The DNA of the CDR3 is TGTGCCAGCAGTTTTTCTGGTTCGTGGGACAGGAGCTATGGCTACACCTTC. J is TRBJ1-2 and V is TRBV28; TRBD1 aligns across 8 bases. CDR1 is MDHEN, CDR2 SYDVKM, per germline. Trimming cost V 3 bases and J 4 bases; bases outside gene matches: 13. The length of the CDR3 is 17 residues.

The V gene is TRBV5-4, the J gene TRBJ2-5; TRBD2 aligns across 14 bases. Losses at the gene ends were 5 bases for V and 5 bases for J; bases not matched to a gene: 8. CDR1 and CDR2 (germline): SGHNT, YYREEE (reference sequence). There are 16 residues in the CDR3. Here the CDR3 reads CASRQGLAGVEETQYF. CDR3 bases: TGTGCCAGCAGACAGGGACTAGCGGGAGTGGAGGAGACCCAGTACTTC.

This clone has just one count. The chain joins TRBV19 to TRBJ1-5; possible D gene TRBD1, 5 bases. The CDR3 is made up of 14 amino acids. Per germline, CDR1 LNHDA and CDR2 SQIVND (reference sequence). Trimming pared 7 bases from V and 2 bases from J, leaving 12 bases between. The CDR3, as DNA: TGTGCCAGTACCCCGCAGGGTGGCAATCAGCCCCAGCATTTT. Encoded protein: CASTPQGGNQPQHF.

The genes are TRBV28 and TRBJ2-7, with TRBD1 as a possible D gene (6 bases). The CDR3 has 15 residues. V shed 7 bases and J shed 4 bases, with 20 bases lying between them. CDR1 and CDR2 (germline): MDHEN, SYDVKM. The CDR3 loop is CASNPGGRGYYEQYF. As DNA, the CDR3 is TGTGCCAGCAATCCTGGGGGCAGGGGTTATTACGAGCAGTACTTC.

The chain links TRBV7-2 to TRBJ2-7; the match to TRBD1 covers 8 bases. V was pared by 8 bases and J by 5 bases, with 14 bases of the junction left unmatched. Germline V CDR1 and CDR2: SGHTA, FQGNSA. CDR3 length: 15 residues. CDR3 sequence: CASRYAGGLKNEQYF. CDR3 DNA sequence: TGTGCCAGCCGATACGCAGGGGGCTTGAAGAACGAGCAGTACTTC.

The V and J genes are TRBV5-5 and TRBJ1-5; D is perhaps TRBD1 (5 bases). In germline, CDR1 is SGHKS, CDR2 YYEKEE (reference sequence). The CDR3 loop spans 14 amino acids. Trimming took off 4 bases at V and 3 bases at J, with 11 bases between the two ends. CDR3 nucleotides: TGTGCCAGCAGCGCAGGGTCTGACAATCAGCCCCAGCATTTT. It encodes CASSAGSDNQPQHF.

The chain combines TRBV4-1 with TRBJ2-7; 8 bases line up with TRBD1. The germline CDR1 and CDR2 sequences are MGHRA and YSYEKL. Trimming cost V 4 bases and J 6 bases; bases outside gene matches: 8. This CDR3 contains 14 residues. CDR3: CASSPGQGLGEQYF. The CDR3 DNA follows: TGCGCCAGCAGCCCCGGACAGGGTTTAGGCGAGCAGTACTTC.

The CDR3 sequence is CASSYHRQGGQPQHF. The CDR3 nucleotides read TGTGCCAGCAGTTACCATCGACAGGGAGGTCAGCCCCAGCATTTT. V and J are TRBV28 and TRBJ1-5, with 7 bases lining up with TRBD1. The CDR3 totals 15 residues. Germline V CDR1 and CDR2: MDHEN, SYDVKM. J gave up 6 bases and V 4 bases, and 9 bases lay outside the gene matches.

This rearrangement joins TRBV3-1 (or the pseudogene TRBV3-2) to TRBJ1-4; D is uncertain. Deletions cut 5 bases from V and 5 bases from J, with 15 bases between. Germline V gene data show CDR1 as LGHDT and CDR2 as YNNKEL (reference sequence). This CDR3 is 15 amino acids long. The CDR3 region is CASSALGRTNEKLFF. CDR3 DNA sequence: TGTGCCAGCAGCGCCTTGGGCAGAACAAATGAAAAACTGTTTTTT.

This clone was observed a single time. V is TRBV28 and J is TRBJ1-2; D is unresolved. Trimming took off 8 bases at V and 2 bases at J, with 6 bases between the two ends. Per germline, CDR1 MDHEN and CDR2 SYDVKM. The CDR3 loop spans 11 amino acids. The CDR3, as DNA: TGTGCCAGCCACAACAACTATGGCTACACCTTC. Its translation is CASHNNYGYTF.

The rearrangement joins TRBV6-5 to TRBJ1-6; 7 bases line up with TRBD1. Germline loops: CDR1 MNHEY, CDR2 SVGAGI. V lost 2 bases and J lost 13; bases outside the gene matches: 5. This CDR3 is built from 13 residues. As DNA, the CDR3 is TGTGCCAGCAGTTACGAGGGGGCTAGGCCCCTCCACTTT. This encodes CASSYEGARPLHF.

This sequence joins TRBV18 and TRBJ1-1, with a weak D call TRBD1 (6 bases). The CDR3 is 14 amino acids. V lost 10 bases to trimming and J lost 1 base, with 16 bases between them. The V gene's germline CDR1 is KGHSH and CDR2 LQKENI. This CDR3 is CATQGQLWNTEAFF. For the CDR3, the DNA is TGTGCCACCCAAGGACAGCTATGGAACACTGAAGCTTTCTTT.